This TCR beta chain was recorded in a study of CXCR3-negative and CXCR3-positive naive CD8 T cells. Findings and caveats of the study: Researchers report that CXCR3-positive naive cells carry more hydrophobic TRB CDR3s than CXCR3-negative naive cells. Naive cells that were CXCR3-negative or CXCR3-positive used TRBV-TRBJ genes alike, while memory cells diverged.

All TRB cDNA libraries came from 5' RACE performed with UMI labels. TCRdb reprocessed the 5' RACE reads and keeps a single row for each CDR3 protein, giving no DNA. In all, the sample yields approximately 100,000 distinct CDR3 sequences. Germline V lookup: CDR1 SEHNR, CDR2 FQNEAQ (reference sequence). CDR3 size: 17 residues. As to this clonotype: Its cognate antigen is unknown.

This rearrangement joins TRBV7-9 to TRBJ2-7; TCRdb calls TRBD2, which cannot be checked without DNA. The sequenced sample was naive CXCR3+ CD8+ T cells from blood. Specified subset: CD45RO-CCR7+CD27+CD95- naive CD8+ T cells expressing CXCR3 (TNR3+). This clonotype was obtained from a human donor in good health. Some clones in this sample may be carry-over from other donors' samples. CDR3 residues: CASSSPLRASGSYEQYF.